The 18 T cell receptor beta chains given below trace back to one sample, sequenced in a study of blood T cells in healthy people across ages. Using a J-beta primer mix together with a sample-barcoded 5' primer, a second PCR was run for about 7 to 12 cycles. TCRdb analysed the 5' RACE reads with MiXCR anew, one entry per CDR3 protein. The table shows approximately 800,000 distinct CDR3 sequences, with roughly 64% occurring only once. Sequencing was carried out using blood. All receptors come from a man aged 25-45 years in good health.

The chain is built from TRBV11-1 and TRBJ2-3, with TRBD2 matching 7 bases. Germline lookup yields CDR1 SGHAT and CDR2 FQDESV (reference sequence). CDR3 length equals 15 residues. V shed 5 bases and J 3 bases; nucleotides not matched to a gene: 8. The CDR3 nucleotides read TGTGCCAGCAGCCTCTCTGTGCGGGAGACAGATACGCAGTATTTT. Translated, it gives CASSLSVRETDTQYF. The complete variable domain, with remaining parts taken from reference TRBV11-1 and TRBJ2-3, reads EAEVAQSPRYKITEKSQAVAFWCDPISGHATLYWYRQILGQGPELLVQFQDESVVDDSQLPKDRFSAERLKGVDSTLKIQPAELGDSAMYLCASSLSVRETDTQYFGPGTRLTVL.

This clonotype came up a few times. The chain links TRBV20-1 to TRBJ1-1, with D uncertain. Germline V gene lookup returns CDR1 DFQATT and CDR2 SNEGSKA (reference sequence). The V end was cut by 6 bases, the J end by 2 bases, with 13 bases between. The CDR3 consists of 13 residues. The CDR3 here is CSATSALNTEAFF. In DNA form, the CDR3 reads TGCAGTGCGACCAGTGCTCTTAACACTGAAGCTTTCTTT.

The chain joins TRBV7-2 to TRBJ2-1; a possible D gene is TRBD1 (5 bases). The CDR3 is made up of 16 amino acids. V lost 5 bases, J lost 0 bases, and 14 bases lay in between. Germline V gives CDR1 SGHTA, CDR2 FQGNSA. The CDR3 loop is CASSRVQGPSYNEQFF. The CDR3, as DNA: TGTGCCAGCAGCCGTGTTCAGGGTCCCTCCTACAATGAGCAGTTCTTC.

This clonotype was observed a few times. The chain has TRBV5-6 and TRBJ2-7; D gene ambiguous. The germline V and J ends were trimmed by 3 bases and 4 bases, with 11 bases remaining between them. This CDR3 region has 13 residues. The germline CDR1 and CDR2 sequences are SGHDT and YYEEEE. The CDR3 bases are TGTGCCAGCAGCTACGGACGTCATTACGAGCAGTACTTC. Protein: CASSYGRHYEQYF.

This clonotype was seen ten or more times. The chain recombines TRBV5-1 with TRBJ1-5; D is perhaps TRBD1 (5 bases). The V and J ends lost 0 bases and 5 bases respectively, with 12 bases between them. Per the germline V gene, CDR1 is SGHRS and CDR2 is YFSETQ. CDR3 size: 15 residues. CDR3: CASSLGPGSYQPQHF. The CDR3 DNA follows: TGCGCCAGCAGCTTGGGACCAGGGAGTTATCAGCCCCAGCATTTT.

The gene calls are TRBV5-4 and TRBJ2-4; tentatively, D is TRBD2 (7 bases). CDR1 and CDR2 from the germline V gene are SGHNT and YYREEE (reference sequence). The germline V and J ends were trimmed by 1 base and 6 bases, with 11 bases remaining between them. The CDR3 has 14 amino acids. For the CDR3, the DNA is TGTGCCAGCAGCTTGAGGGGGGGAGGAAACATTCAGTACTTC. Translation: CASSLRGGGNIQYF.

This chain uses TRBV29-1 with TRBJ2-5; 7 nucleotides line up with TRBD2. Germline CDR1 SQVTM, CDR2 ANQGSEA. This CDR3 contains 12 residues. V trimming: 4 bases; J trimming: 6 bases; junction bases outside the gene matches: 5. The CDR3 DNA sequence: TGCAGCGTTGGCGGGGGAGAAAAGACCCAGTACTTC. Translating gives CSVGGGEKTQYF.

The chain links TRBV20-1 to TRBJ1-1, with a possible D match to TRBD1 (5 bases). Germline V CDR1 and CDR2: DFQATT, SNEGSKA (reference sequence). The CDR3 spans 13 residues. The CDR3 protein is CSVSGLLNTEAFF. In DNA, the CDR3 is TGCAGCGTTTCGGGGCTATTGAACACTGAAGCTTTCTTT.

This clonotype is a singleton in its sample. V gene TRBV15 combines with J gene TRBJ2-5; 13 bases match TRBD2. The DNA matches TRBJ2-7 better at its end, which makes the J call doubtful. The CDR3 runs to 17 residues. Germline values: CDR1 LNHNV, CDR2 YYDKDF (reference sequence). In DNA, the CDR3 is TGTGCCACCAGCAGAGAACTAGCGGGAGGGAGCTCCTACGAGCAGTACTTC. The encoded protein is CATSRELAGGSSYEQYF.

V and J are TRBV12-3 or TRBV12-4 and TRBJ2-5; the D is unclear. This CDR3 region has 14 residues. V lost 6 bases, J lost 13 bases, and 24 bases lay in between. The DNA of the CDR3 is TGTGCCAGCAGCCCTCAGGTTGGTAACTACGAGCGGTACTTC. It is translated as CASSPQVGNYERYF.

The CDR3 loop is CASSIGSGVRNEQFF. For the CDR3, the DNA is TGTGCCAGTAGTATCGGGTCAGGGGTTAGGAATGAGCAGTTCTTC. This chain uses TRBV19 with TRBJ2-1; D perhaps matches TRBD1 (6 bases). Trimming removed 3 bases from V and 7 bases from J, with 16 bases in between. The CDR3 totals 15 residues. Germline V gene lookup returns CDR1 LNHDA and CDR2 SQIVND (reference sequence).

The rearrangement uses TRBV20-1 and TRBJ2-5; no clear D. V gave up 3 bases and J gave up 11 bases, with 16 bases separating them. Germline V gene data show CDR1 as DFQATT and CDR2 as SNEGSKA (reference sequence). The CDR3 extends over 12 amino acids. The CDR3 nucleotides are TGCAGTGCTAGTCGTCTAGTTACTGAGCAGTACTTC. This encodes CSASRLVTEQYF.

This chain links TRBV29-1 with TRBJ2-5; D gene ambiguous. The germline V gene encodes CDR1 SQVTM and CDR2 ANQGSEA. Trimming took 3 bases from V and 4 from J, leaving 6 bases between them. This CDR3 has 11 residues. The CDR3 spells CSVELVETQYF. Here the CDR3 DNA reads TGCAGCGTTGAGTTGGTAGAGACCCAGTACTTC.

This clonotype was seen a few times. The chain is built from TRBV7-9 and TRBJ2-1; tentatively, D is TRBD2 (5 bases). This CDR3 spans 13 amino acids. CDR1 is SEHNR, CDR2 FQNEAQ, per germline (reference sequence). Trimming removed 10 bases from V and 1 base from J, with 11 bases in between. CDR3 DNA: TGTGCCACCCGGGATGTATCCTACAATGAGCAGTTCTTC. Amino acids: CATRDVSYNEQFF.

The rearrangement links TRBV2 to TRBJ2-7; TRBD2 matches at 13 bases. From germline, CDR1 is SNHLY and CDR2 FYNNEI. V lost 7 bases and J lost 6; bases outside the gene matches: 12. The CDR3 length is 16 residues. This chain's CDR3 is CASTELAGGGVAEQYF. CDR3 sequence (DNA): TGTGCCAGCACGGAACTAGCGGGAGGGGGAGTCGCCGAGCAGTACTTC.

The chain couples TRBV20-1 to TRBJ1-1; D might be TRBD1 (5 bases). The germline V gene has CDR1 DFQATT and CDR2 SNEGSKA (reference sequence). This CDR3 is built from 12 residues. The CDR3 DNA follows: TGCAGAGCCACACCGCAGGGAGCTGAAGCTTTCTTT. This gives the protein CRATPQGAEAFF.

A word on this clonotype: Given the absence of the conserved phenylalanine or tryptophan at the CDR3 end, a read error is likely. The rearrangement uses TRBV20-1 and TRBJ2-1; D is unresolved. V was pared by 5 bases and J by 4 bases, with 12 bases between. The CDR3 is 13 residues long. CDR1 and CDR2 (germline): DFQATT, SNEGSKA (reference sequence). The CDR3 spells CSARRPGYNEQFL. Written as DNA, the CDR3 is TGCAGTGCTCGCCGCCCCGGGTACAATGAGCAGTTCTTA.

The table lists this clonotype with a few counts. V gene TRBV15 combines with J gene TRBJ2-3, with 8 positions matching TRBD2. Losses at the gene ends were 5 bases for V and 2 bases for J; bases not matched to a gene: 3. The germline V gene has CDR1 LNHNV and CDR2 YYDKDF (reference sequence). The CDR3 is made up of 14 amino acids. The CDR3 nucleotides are TGTGCCACCAGCGTAGCGGGACACACAGATACGCAGTATTTT. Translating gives CATSVAGHTDTQYF.